This TCR beta chain is drawn from a study of Graves' ophthalmopathy and Graves' hyperthyroidism. General study results and limits: The model predicted ophthalmopathy progression with over 60% sensitivity and around 74% specificity. Blood shared most expanded thyroid clonotypes above 0.001 frequency.

The germline V gene encodes CDR1 KGHDR and CDR2 SFDVKD. Deletions cut 6 bases from V and 5 bases from J, with 6 bases between. The CDR3 contains 11 residues. RNA transcripts served as template for amplifying TCR beta CDR3 sequences. RT-PCR was first run with HTBI primers, then multiplex PCR in a second round. TCRdb called the multiplex PCR reads again in MiXCR, with one record for every CDR3 protein. This table holds over a million distinct CDR3 sequences, 35% to 45% found once. The table lists this clonotype with a few counts. Its target is unknown. The TCR originated in an adult man with Graves' hyperthyroidism. Sequenced: peripheral blood or thyroid tissue (not recorded which). This chain joins TRBV24-1 and TRBJ2-5, with TRBD1 as a possible D gene (5 bases). The CDR3 sequence: CATSNRETQYF. The CDR3 DNA sequence: TGTGCCACCAGTAACAGGGAGACCCAGTACTTC.